The clone carrying this T cell receptor beta chain was recorded once. These data are taken from a study of blood T cell repertoires in COVID-19. Whole-study context: In each case, the material was cDNA or gDNA derived from T cells, B-cell-depleted T cells, or PBMCs.

Trimming removed 6 bases from V and 2 bases from J, with 9 bases in between. Germline CDR1 MNHEY, CDR2 SVGAGI. The CDR3 is 13 amino acids. Original processing methods: It was from reference gene primer amplification that nucleated cell counts were estimated. Data came from immunoSEQ multiplex PCR; TCRdb stores just in-frame clones and leaves some out. For V, J and clone size, that table is used; D and trimming come from the DNA. Altogether about 180,000 clones are present, more than 75% being singletons, with the ten largest covering around 9%. The participants were between about 18 and 89 years old and came from some 23 US areas. In Cohort 3, a recovered donor had either two negative PCRs, clearance, or symptom resolution.

The chain couples TRBV6-5 to TRBJ2-3; no clear D gene. This receptor was taken from a woman younger than 45 who had recovered from COVID-19. The material sequenced was PBMCs or T cells enriched from blood (not recorded which). As DNA, the CDR3 is TGTGCCAGCAGCCAAACCTACACAGATACGCAGTATTTT. Translation gives CASSQTYTDTQYF.